These T cell receptor beta chains were read from a single sample in a study of cytomegalovirus exposure and HLA in healthy donors. Measured with immunoSEQ multiplex PCR; TCRdb has only the in-frame clones, and not every one. The sample includes around 210,000 clones, about 77% of them seen just once. Sequencing input: PBMCs. The receptor set was obtained from a boy between 10 and 17 years old in good health and CMV-seronegative. Both conserved end residues are part of each CDR3. A D gene is named only where the DNA matches it firmly. Clone size is given for some rows only: seen once, a few or many times, or a class if the clone is expanded.

V gene	D gene	clone size	J gene	CDR3 DNA	CDR3 protein
TRBV7-2	NA	once	TRBJ1-3	TGTGCCAGCAGCTTAGGTGGCCCAGGGTTTTCTTCTGGAAACACCATATATTTT	CASSLGGPGFSSGNTIYF
TRBV19	NA	NA	TRBJ2-5	TGTGCCAGTAGTATGGACTACCAAGAGACCCAGTACTTC	CASSMDYQETQYF
TRBV14	TRBD1	NA	TRBJ2-7	TGTGCCAGCAGCCCCCTTAGGAACAGGGGCGAGCAGTACTTC	CASSPLRNRGEQYF
TRBV6-5	NA	NA	TRBJ1-5	TGTGCCAGCAGTTACTCGCGGTTGGATCAGCCCCAGCATTTT	CASSYSRLDQPQHF
TRBV27	NA	NA	TRBJ2-2	TGTGCCAGCAGTGATGTGGCAGGAAACACCGGGGAGCTGTTTTTT	CASSDVAGNTGELFF
TRBV12-5	NA	NA	TRBJ1-2	TGTGCTAGTGGTCACGACAGGAAACCTAACTATGGCTACACCTTC	CASGHDRKPNYGYTF
TRBV18	NA	NA	TRBJ1-5	TGTGCCAGCGGGGGGGCAGGCAATCAGCCCCAGCATTTT	CASGGAGNQPQHF
TRBV4-1	TRBD1	NA	TRBJ2-3	TGCGCCAGCAGCGTAACAGGGGGCGCAGATACGCAGTATTTT	CASSVTGGADTQYF
TRBV6-4	TRBD2	NA	TRBJ2-2	TGTGCCAGCAGTGCAAGCGGGGGGTTCTCCGGGGAGCTGTTTTTT	CASSASGGFSGELFF
TRBV2	TRBD1	NA	TRBJ1-2	TGTGCCAGCAGCGAACAGGGGGGTTACTATGGCTACACCTTC	CASSEQGGYYGYTF
TRBV5-1	TRBD2	NA	TRBJ2-7	TGCGCCAGCAGCCTAGCGGAAGGCTACGAGCAGTACTTC	CASSLAEGYEQYF
TRBV2	NA	NA	TRBJ2-2	TGTGCCAGCAGGGAAACTAGCCGGGTGACCGGGGAGCTGTTTTTT	CASRETSRVTGELFF
TRBV7-7	NA	NA	TRBJ1-2	TGTGCCAGCAGCCTTTGGACAGTCGCTAACTATGGCTACACCTTC	CASSLWTVANYGYTF
TRBV2	NA	NA	TRBJ2-1	TGTGCCAGCAGTGAATCGGGCAGGGCATACAATGAGCAGTTCTTC	CASSESGRAYNEQFF
TRBV19	NA	few	TRBJ2-7	TGTGCCAGTAGTATATTCGACGAGCAGTACTTC	CASSIFDEQYF
TRBV10-3	NA	NA	TRBJ1-4	TGTGCCATCAGTGAGTCAGTAGGGGTTAATGAAAAACTGTTTTTT	CAISESVGVNEKLFF
TRBV10-2	NA	NA	TRBJ1-1	TGCGCCAGCAGTGATTTAGTGAACACTGAAGCTTTCTTT	CASSDLVNTEAFF
TRBV2	TRBD2	NA	TRBJ2-2	TGTGCCAGCGTCCTAGCGGGGGAAGGGGTCCCCGGGGAGCTGTTTTTT	CASVLAGEGVPGELFF
TRBV10-3	TRBD2	NA	TRBJ2-2	TGTGCCATCAGGGATAGCGGGAAGGGGGACACCGGGGAGCTGTTTTTT	CAIRDSGKGDTGELFF
TRBV30	TRBD1	NA	TRBJ1-1	TGTGCCTGGGACGGGGACAGAGACTTAAACACTGAAGCTTTCTTT	CAWDGDRDLNTEAFF
TRBV30	TRBD1	NA	TRBJ2-7	TGTGCCTGGACCACCGGGACAGGGGTCCTACCTCTCTACGAGCAGTACTTC	CAWTTGTGVLPLYEQYF
TRBV4-2	NA	few	TRBJ2-4	TGTGCCAGCAGCCAAGGAGGGGAGGAAAACATTCAGTACTTC	CASSQGGEENIQYF
TRBV9	NA	NA	TRBJ1-2	TGTGCCAGCAGCCCACCCCCCCCAGGGCAGGGAAGTGGCTACACCTTC	CASSPPPPGQGSGYTF
TRBV7-8	TRBD2	NA	TRBJ2-5	TGTGCCAGCAGCTTATCGCCAACTAGCGGCTCTGAGACCCAGTACTTC	CASSLSPTSGSETQYF
TRBV7-2	NA	once	TRBJ1-6	TGTGCCAGCAGCCCCCGTGCTACGGGCTCGGGGAATTCACCCCTCCACTTT	CASSPRATGSGNSPLHF
TRBV30	NA	NA	TRBJ2-7	TGTGCCTGGTCGCGAGTAACTACCTACGAGCAGTACTTC	CAWSRVTTYEQYF
TRBV4-1	TRBD2	NA	TRBJ2-7	TGCGCCAGCAGCCAACCCGGACTAGCGGTCCACGAGCAGTACTTC	CASSQPGLAVHEQYF
TRBV27	TRBD1	NA	TRBJ1-3	TGTGCCAGCAGTTCCAGACAGGGAACAAACACCATATATTTT	CASSSRQGTNTIYF
TRBV5-4	TRBD2	few	TRBJ2-2	TGTGCCAGCAGCCGAGGTCAGCGGGGGAACACCGGGGAGCTGTTTTTT	CASSRGQRGNTGELFF
TRBV7-9	NA	once	TRBJ2-7	TGTTCCAGCTCCAGAAGCTCCTACGAGCAGTACTTC	CSSSRSSYEQYF
TRBV10-2	TRBD1	NA	TRBJ2-7	TGCGCCAGCCCTACCCGGGACAGGGTTTGGAGCTCCTACGAGCAGTACTTC	CASPTRDRVWSSYEQYF
TRBV11-2	NA	once	TRBJ1-4	TGTGCCAGCAGCTCGAAGAATCGGGGGGGAAAACTGTTTTTT	CASSSKNRGGKLFF
TRBV5-5	TRBD1	NA	TRBJ1-5	TGTGCCAGCAGCTCGGGACAGGGGGTAAATCAGCCCCAGCATTTT	CASSSGQGVNQPQHF
TRBV5-6	NA	NA	TRBJ1-2	TGTGCCAGCAGCTTGGGGACACCCACGGCGGGCTACACCTTC	CASSLGTPTAGYTF
TRBV6-1	TRBD2	NA	TRBJ2-7	TGTGCCAGCAGTGTGGGCCGACTAGCGGGAGGGCCTGCTGGCGAGCAGTACTTC	CASSVGRLAGGPAGEQYF
TRBV19	NA	NA	TRBJ1-1	TGTGCCAGTAGTGAACACGCGAACACTGAAGCTTTCTTT	CASSEHANTEAFF
TRBV5-1	TRBD2	once	TRBJ2-3	TGCGCCAGCAGCTTGAGGACTAGCGGGAGCACAGATACGCAGTATTTT	CASSLRTSGSTDTQYF
TRBV10-3	NA	NA	TRBJ1-6	TGTGCCATCATGTTAGAGCCTGGTTCACCCCTCCACTTT	CAIMLEPGSPLHF
TRBV5-4	TRBD2	NA	TRBJ2-2	TGTGCCAGTCCTCTAGCGGGGAACACCGGGGAGCTGTTTTTT	CASPLAGNTGELFF
TRBV7-9	NA	few	TRBJ2-7	TGTGCCAGCCTGAAGGGAGGGGGAACCTACGAGCAGTACTTC	CASLKGGGTYEQYF
TRBV6-4	TRBD2	few	TRBJ2-7	TGTGCCAGCAGTGACTCGATGCGCGCGGGGGGCATGGGCGAGCAGTACTTC	CASSDSMRAGGMGEQYF
TRBV29-1	TRBD1	NA	TRBJ2-1	TGCAGCGTCCCCGACAGGGTGGGTTACAATGAGCAGTTCTTC	CSVPDRVGYNEQFF
TRBV7-6	NA	NA	TRBJ2-7	TGTGCCAGCAGCATCCAGGGTCCCTACGAGCAGTACTTC	CASSIQGPYEQYF
TRBV2	TRBD1	NA	TRBJ1-2	TGTGCCAGCAGTGGGACAGGGGGGTCTGGCTACACCTTC	CASSGTGGSGYTF
TRBV5-1	NA	NA	TRBJ1-2	TGCGCCAGCAGCTTGGCCCACAGGGTACTTTATGGCTACACCTTC	CASSLAHRVLYGYTF
TRBV10-3	NA	few	TRBJ2-7	TGTGCCATCAGCCTGGGGAGGACTCGGCATCCCTACGAGCAGTACTTC	CAISLGRTRHPYEQYF
TRBV25-1	NA	NA	TRBJ1-1	TGTGCCAGCAGTGAATGGTCGGGGGGGGCCACTGAAGCTTTCTTT	CASSEWSGGATEAFF
TRBV6-1	TRBD1	NA	TRBJ1-5	TGTGCCAGCAGTGGGGCAGGGGGCGTGGGAAGCAATCAGCCCCAGCATTTT	CASSGAGGVGSNQPQHF
TRBV5-1	NA	NA	TRBJ2-7	TGCGCCAGCAGCTTGGCCGATGGGGCCTACTACGAGCAGTACTTC	CASSLADGAYYEQYF
TRBV9	TRBD1	NA	TRBJ2-3	TGTGCCAGCAGCGTAACAGGGGGAAGCACAGATACGCAGTATTTT	CASSVTGGSTDTQYF
TRBV6-5	TRBD2	NA	TRBJ2-1	TGTGCCAGCAAGCGGGGCGGGTTCGGGAATGAGCAGTTCTTC	CASKRGGFGNEQFF
TRBV11-3	NA	NA	TRBJ2-1	TGTGCCAGCAGCCGTACAGTTTACAATGAGCAGTTCTTC	CASSRTVYNEQFF
TRBV9	NA	NA	TRBJ1-2	TGTGCCAGCAGCGTAGGAGACAGGTGGGATGGCTACACCTTC	CASSVGDRWDGYTF
TRBV19	NA	NA	TRBJ1-5	TGTGCCAGTAGTATCCGGGACAACAATCAGCCCCAGCATTTT	CASSIRDNNQPQHF
TRBV19	NA	NA	TRBJ2-7	TGTGCCAGTAGTATGGGCCGTGGATACGAGCAGTACTTC	CASSMGRGYEQYF